This passage covers 17 T cell receptor beta chains from one sample sequenced in a study of T cells in Graves' hyperthyroidism and ophthalmopathy. RNA transcripts gave rise to amplified TCR beta CDR3 regions. The HTBI primer set was used in a first-round RT-PCR of the TCR CDR3. TCRdb re-called the multiplex PCR reads with MiXCR, one entry per CDR3 protein. This sample yields around 280,000 distinct CDR3 sequences, of which 10% to 15% are seen a single time; almost 8% belongs to the top ten. The sample was blood. These TCRs come from a woman aged 25 to 39 with Graves' hyperthyroidism that later progressed to Graves' ophthalmopathy.

The genes are TRBV11-3 and TRBJ2-5, with unresolved D. Trimming removed 6 bases at V and 3 bases at J, with 20 bases between. Germline V gene data show CDR1 as SGHNT and CDR2 as YENEEA. The CDR3 contains 16 residues. The CDR3 region has the DNA TGTGCCAGCAGGGTATACGGGTCCGAGAGTGAAGAGACCCAGTACTTC. Protein: CASRVYGSESEETQYF.

In its sample, this clonotype was seen many times. V is TRBV7-2 and J is TRBJ2-5; 7 bases map to TRBD1. Trimming at V came to 5 bases and at J to 3 bases, leaving 3 bases not matched to a gene. The CDR3 contains 13 residues. CDR1 and CDR2 from the germline V gene are SGHTA and FQGNSA. The CDR3 loop reads CASSRGTEETQYF. The CDR3 bases are TGTGCCAGCAGCCGAGGGACAGAAGAGACCCAGTACTTC.

This clonotype has at least ten counts. DNA of the CDR3: TGTGCCATTGGCCCGGGGAATACTGAAGCTTTCTTT. Translation: CAIGPGNTEAFF. The chain combines TRBV28 with TRBJ1-1; no clear D. There are 12 residues in the CDR3. The V gene's germline CDR1 is MDHEN and CDR2 SYDVKM. V shed 10 bases and J shed 5 bases, with 14 bases lying between them.

This clonotype occurred many times. V and J are TRBV2 and TRBJ1-2; a weak D match, TRBD1 (5 bases). The CDR3 length is 14 residues. The V and J ends lost 0 bases and 8 bases respectively, with 13 bases between them. CDR1 is SNHLY, CDR2 FYNNEI, per germline. The CDR3 sequence: CASSEAQGIGGYTF. DNA for the CDR3: TGTGCCAGCAGTGAAGCGCAGGGAATAGGCGGCTACACCTTC.

This clonotype was seen many times. The chain recombines TRBV4-2 with TRBJ2-7; TRBD2 matches at 10 bases. CDR1 is LGHNA and CDR2 is YNFKEQ in the germline V gene. CDR3 length: 15 residues. V was pared by 1 base and J by 5 bases, with 5 bases of the junction left unmatched. As DNA, the CDR3 is TGTGCCAGCAGCCAAGGGGCTAGCGGGGGTAACGAGCAGTACTTC. Translating gives CASSQGASGGNEQYF.

The table lists this clonotype with many counts. The V call is TRBV28, the J call TRBJ2-7; unclear D gene. Trimming took off 5 bases at V and 5 bases at J, with 13 bases between the two ends. The CDR3 runs 13 residues. In germline, CDR1 is MDHEN, CDR2 SYDVKM. CDR3 coding DNA: TGTGCCAGCAGTGTGAGGCGAATTGACGAGCAGTACTTC. Its translation is CASSVRRIDEQYF.

This clonotype was seen ten or more times. The rearrangement uses TRBV24-1 and TRBJ1-6; D may be TRBD1 (5 bases). Germline V gene sequence: CDR1 KGHDR, CDR2 SFDVKD. Trimming cost V 5 bases and J 7 bases, with 14 bases left between them. The CDR3 length is 15 residues. The CDR3 is CATSASGTLNSPLHF. As DNA, the CDR3 is TGTGCCACCAGTGCCTCCGGGACCTTAAATTCACCCCTCCACTTT.

In its sample, this clonotype was seen a few times. The J gene is TRBJ1-3, the V gene TRBV4-3, with 7 nucleotides matching TRBD1. The CDR3 contains 16 residues. V trimming: 7 bases; J trimming: 6 bases; junction bases outside the gene matches: 15. The germline V gene encodes CDR1 LGHNA and CDR2 YSLEER. DNA for the CDR3: TGCGCCAGCATCCTCAAACTTACCGGGACAGAAAACACCATATATTTT. It codes for CASILKLTGTENTIYF.

This clonotype was observed at least ten times. The V and J genes are TRBV24-1 and TRBJ2-1; possible D gene TRBD1, 6 bases. The CDR3 loop spans 14 amino acids. Germline V CDR1 and CDR2: KGHDR, SFDVKD. Trimming removed 5 bases from V and 7 bases from J, with 14 bases in between. CDR3 amino acids: CATSVQGRSNEQFF. The CDR3 DNA is TGTGCCACCAGTGTTCAGGGGAGATCTAATGAGCAGTTCTTC.

Many counts were recorded for this clonotype. The rearrangement uses TRBV7-6 and TRBJ1-5, with TRBD1 matching 7 bases. V lost 5 bases and J lost 1; bases outside the gene matches: 5. CDR1 SGHVS and CDR2 FNYEAQ come from the germline V gene. This CDR3 comprises 15 residues. CDR3 coding DNA: TGTGCCAGCAGCCAAGGGGGCTTGAGCAATCAGCCCCAGCATTTT. This sequence encodes CASSQGGLSNQPQHF.

This clonotype was observed at least ten times. The chain joins TRBV7-2 to TRBJ2-7; maybe TRBD2 (5 bases). This CDR3 region has 12 residues. V dropped 3 bases and J dropped 5 bases, with 8 bases sitting between them. Germline V lookup: CDR1 SGHTA, CDR2 FQGNSA. CDR3 coding DNA: TGTGCCAGCAGCTTCGGGGTTAACGAGCAGTACTTC. Its protein product is CASSFGVNEQYF. The full variable domain, completed using reference TRBV7-2 and TRBJ2-7, is GAGVSQSPSNKVTEKGKDVELRCDPISGHTALYWYRQSLGQGLEFLIYFQGNSAPDKSGLPSDRFSAERTGGSVSTLTIQRTQQEDSAVYLCASSFGVNEQYFGPGTRLTVT.

This clonotype was found a few times. The chain recombines TRBV10-3 with TRBJ1-2; tentative D call: TRBD1 (5 bases). The germline V gene has CDR1 ENHRY and CDR2 SYGVKD. The V and J ends lost 4 bases and 3 bases respectively, with 6 bases between them. CDR3 length: 12 residues. CDR3 in amino acids: CAISAGDYGYTF. CDR3 bases: TGTGCCATCAGTGCGGGGGACTATGGCTACACCTTC.

This clonotype has a count of ten or more. The J gene is TRBJ2-7, the V gene TRBV6-1, with D possibly matching TRBD1 (7 bases). Germline V lookup: CDR1 MNHNS, CDR2 SASEGT. Trimming removed 6 bases at V and 5 bases at J, with 20 bases between. This CDR3 spans 15 amino acids. The CDR3 nucleotides read TGTGCCAGCAGAACACTAGCTTCTACAGGGGACGAGCAGTACTTC. It is translated as CASRTLASTGDEQYF.

This clonotype was picked up many times. The rearrangement uses TRBV6-2 or TRBV6-3 and TRBJ2-2; 7 bases fit TRBD1. V shed 5 bases, J shed 4 bases, and the junction held 7 bases outside the gene matches. The CDR3 runs 15 residues. Germline values: CDR1 MNHEY, CDR2 SVGEGT. CDR3 sequence: CASSTTTGFTGELFF. The CDR3 nucleotides are TGTGCCAGCAGTACTACGACAGGGTTCACCGGGGAGCTGTTTTTT.

This clonotype was seen repeatedly, ten times or more. V and J are TRBV6-1 and TRBJ2-5; TRBD2 agrees at 11 bases. There are 15 residues in the CDR3. In germline, CDR1 is MNHNS, CDR2 SASEGT. J was trimmed by 0 bases and V by 6 bases; bases with no gene match: 3. CDR3 nucleotide sequence: TGTGCCAGCAGAGGGACTAGCGGCCACCAAGAGACCCAGTACTTC. Protein: CASRGTSGHQETQYF.

The chain employs TRBV15 and TRBJ2-3; the match to TRBD1 covers 11 bases. The CDR3 consists of 17 residues. Germline CDR1 and CDR2: LNHNV and YYDKDF (reference sequence). The J segment lost 2 bases and the V segment lost 5 bases, leaving 9 bases of the junction unmatched. The CDR3: CATSLTGTGGITDTQYF. In DNA, the CDR3 is TGTGCCACCAGCCTAACCGGGACAGGGGGAATCACAGATACGCAGTATTTT.

This clonotype showed up just a few times. The chain has TRBV25-1 and TRBJ2-5; TRBD1 matches at 8 bases. Germline V gene sequence: CDR1 MGHDK, CDR2 SYGVNS. The CDR3 runs 14 residues. Germline trimming cut 5 bases from V and 5 bases from J; bases unmatched to any gene: 7. This chain's CDR3 is CASSTGQGTETQYF. CDR3 nucleotide sequence: TGTGCCAGCAGTACCGGACAGGGAACGGAGACCCAGTACTTC.